This T cell receptor (beta chain) was recovered during a study of cytomegalovirus exposure and HLA in healthy donors. Regarding this clone: The antigen is undetermined.

Libraries were prepared by immunoSEQ multiplex PCR; TCRdb keeps only in-frame clonotypes and omits some of them. This sample has about 150,000 clones, with roughly 86% found just once. Trimming removed 2 bases at V and 3 bases at J, with 12 bases between. Germline V gene lookup returns CDR1 SGHNT and CDR2 YYREEE (reference sequence). CDR3 length equals 14 residues. General study findings and limits: Usually a TCR sequence was rare, but some public TCRs were found in many donors. In a later analysis, first-cohort TCR clusters were found to tend to co-occur in the 100 to 150 validation repertoires.

Input material: PBMCs. The sequence derives from a human donor in good health. The chain links TRBV5-4 to TRBJ2-7; D is perhaps TRBD1 (5 bases). The CDR3 protein is CASSLRGTYYEQYF. The DNA of the CDR3 is TGTGCCAGCAGCTTAAGGGGAACTTACTACGAGCAGTACTTC.